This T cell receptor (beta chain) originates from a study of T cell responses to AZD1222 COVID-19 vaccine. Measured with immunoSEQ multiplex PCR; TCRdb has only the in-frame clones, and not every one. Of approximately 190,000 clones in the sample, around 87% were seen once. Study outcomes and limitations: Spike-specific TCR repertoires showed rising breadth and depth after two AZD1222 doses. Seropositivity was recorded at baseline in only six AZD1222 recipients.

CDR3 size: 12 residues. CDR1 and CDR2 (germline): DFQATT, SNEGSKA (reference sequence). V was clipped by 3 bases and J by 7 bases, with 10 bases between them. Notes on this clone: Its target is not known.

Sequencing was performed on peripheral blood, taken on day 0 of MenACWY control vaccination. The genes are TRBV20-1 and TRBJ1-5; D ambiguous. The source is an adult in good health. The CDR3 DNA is TGCAGTGCTAGTGACCAAGGGCAGCCCCAGCATTTT. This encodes CSASDQGQPQHF.